This T cell receptor beta chain was observed in a study of blood T cell repertoires in COVID-19. Background on the study: The United States, Italy and Spain were the sources of the acute and convalescent COVID-19 samples.

Participants were aged about 18 to 100 years, lived in about two dozen US areas, and enrolled virtually. Cohorts were assigned according to the clinical history that participants reported. Recovered status in Cohort 3 required two negative PCRs, clearance, or symptom resolution. This clone was picked up one time. Sequencing was performed with immunoSEQ multiplex PCR; in TCRdb, only in-frame clones are kept and a portion is missing. The sample records approximately 210,000 clones, around 90% being singletons. This CDR3 contains 17 residues. The germline CDR1 and CDR2 sequences are SGHTA and FQGNSA. V shed 0 bases and J 7 bases; nucleotides not matched to a gene: 7.

The TCR sequence derives from a young woman who had recovered from COVID-19. V usage is TRBV7-2 and J usage is TRBJ2-1; TRBD1 agrees at 12 bases. Source material: PBMCs or T cells enriched from blood (not recorded which). CDR3 DNA sequence: TGTGCCAGCAGCTTAGCCCATGCGGGACAGGGGGCGAATGAGCAGTTCTTC. Its translation is CASSLAHAGQGANEQFF.